The 28 T cell receptor beta chains reported below all come from one sample, sequenced in a study of shared clonotypes between healthy human individuals. The method was immunoSEQ multiplex PCR; TCRdb's version includes in-frame clones alone and lacks a portion of them. The sample lists 850,000 to 1,200,000 clones, approximately 76% occurring once. Input material: memory CD4+ T cells sorted from blood. The subset: CD45RA-negative fraction. All receptors derive from a man in his late teens or twenties in good health.

This clone was counted between two and nine times. The chain has TRBV7-2 and TRBJ2-3, with D maybe TRBD1 (5 bases). Germline CDR1 reads SGHTA; CDR2 reads FQGNSA. This CDR3 has 15 amino acids. V lost 8 bases to trimming and J lost 0 bases, with 15 bases between them. The CDR3 DNA reads as TGTGCCAGCGGCCTCAGACAGCTAAGCACAGATACGCAGTATTTT. Protein product: CASGLRQLSTDTQYF.

This clone was picked up a small number of times. The chain carries TRBV28 and TRBJ1-4; no definite D call. The V end lost 1 base, the J end lost 7 bases, and 10 bases lay between the germline ends. Germline CDR1 MDHEN, CDR2 SYDVKM. CDR3 length equals 14 residues. CDR3 in amino acids: CASSLLGPAEKLFF. The CDR3 nucleotides are TGTGCCAGCAGTTTATTAGGGCCCGCTGAAAAACTGTTTTTT.

The chain's CDR3 is CAHPGQGSGNTIYF. The CDR3 DNA reads TGTGCTCACCCGGGACAGGGCTCTGGAAACACCATATATTTT. The chain employs TRBV7-7 and TRBJ1-3; 9 nucleotides agree with TRBD1. This CDR3 contains 14 residues. In germline, CDR1 is SSHAT, CDR2 FNYEAQ (reference sequence).

The V call is TRBV4-3, the J call TRBJ1-1; unclear D gene. Germline V CDR1 and CDR2: LGHNA, YSLEER. The ends were cut back, 4 bases at V and 3 bases at J, with 9 bases in the middle. The CDR3 is 13 amino acids. CDR3 protein: CASSLSTYTEAFF. For the CDR3, the DNA is TGCGCCAGCAGCCTATCGACCTACACTGAAGCTTTCTTT.

V gene TRBV6-6 combines with J gene TRBJ2-2; TRBD1 might be the D (5 bases). The CDR3 sequence is 13 residues long. Looked up from germline, CDR1 is MNHNY and CDR2 is SVGAGI (reference sequence). V was cut by 7 bases and J by 6 bases, with 12 bases left in between. The CDR3 nucleotides are TGTGCCAGCAAGGCAGGGAAGGCCGGGGAGCTGTTTTTT. Its protein product is CASKAGKAGELFF.

The chain joins TRBV4-1 to TRBJ1-1, with TRBD1 matching over 10 bases. J was trimmed by 0 bases and V by 2 bases; bases with no gene match: 3. Germline CDR1 reads MGHRA; CDR2 reads YSYEKL. The CDR3 runs to 16 residues. The DNA of the CDR3 is TGCGCCAGCAGCCAACCCGACAGGGGGCTGAACACTGAAGCTTTCTTT. It yields the protein CASSQPDRGLNTEAFF.

As regards this clone: This sequence may be a read error, since a much larger clone differs from it by one base. The same CDR3 is also encoded by other DNA sequences in this sample. This chain uses TRBV7-9 with TRBJ2-2; tentatively, D is TRBD2 (5 bases). V lost 5 bases and J lost 4, with 5 bases in between. Per the germline V gene, CDR1 is SEHNR and CDR2 is FQNEAQ (reference sequence). The CDR3 loop spans 12 amino acids. CDR3 coding DNA: TGTGCCAGCAGCCGGGGCACCGGGGAGCTGTTTTTT. Translated: CASSRGTGELFF.

In regard to this clone: Other DNA sequences in the sample encode the same CDR3. The chain employs TRBV5-1 and TRBJ1-2; D is unresolved. Trimming removed 2 bases at V and 2 bases at J, with 7 bases between. CDR1 SGHRS and CDR2 YFSETQ come from the germline V gene. This CDR3 comprises 13 residues. CDR3 in amino acids: CASSLDTNYGYTF. In nucleotides, the CDR3 is TGCGCCAGCAGCTTAGACACAAACTATGGCTACACCTTC.

The chain is built from TRBV10-3 and TRBJ2-1, with TRBD1 matching 8 bases. The junction had 14 bases not matched to a gene; V was cut back by 10 bases and J by 6 bases. The CDR3 is 15 residues long. The germline V gene has CDR1 ENHRY and CDR2 SYGVKD. CDR3 bases: TGTGCCACCCTCCAGGGGGCCTCCGAGGGCAATGAGCAGTTCTTC. Its translation is CATLQGASEGNEQFF.

The chain employs TRBV29-1 and TRBJ2-5; D ambiguous. The J call is uncertain, as TRBJ2-7 better fits the DNA end. Per germline, CDR1 SQVTM and CDR2 ANQGSEA. This CDR3 region has 14 residues. The CDR3: CSVETPSKSYEQYF. The CDR3, as DNA: TGCAGCGTTGAGACGCCCAGCAAATCCTACGAGCAGTACTTC.

This clone was counted a single time. This sequence joins TRBV10-3 and TRBJ2-5, with D perhaps matching TRBD2 (5 bases). Trimming shortened V by 5 bases and J by 7 bases, and 14 bases separated the two germline ends. Germline CDR1 ENHRY, CDR2 SYGVKD. The CDR3 is made up of 13 amino acids. CDR3 DNA: TGTGCCATCAGTTCCAAGGCCGCGGGGACCCAGTACTTC. Its protein is CAISSKAAGTQYF.

This clone has only one observation. This chain connects TRBV4-1 to TRBJ2-4, with D perhaps matching TRBD1 (6 bases). The ends were cut back, 3 bases at V and 3 bases at J, with 12 bases in the middle. The CDR3 runs to 15 residues. Germline CDR1 is MGHRA and CDR2 is YSYEKL. CDR3 coding DNA: TGCGCCAGCAGCCATACCCAGGGGAGCAAAAACATTCAGTACTTC. It is translated as CASSHTQGSKNIQYF.

This clone was observed a single time. The CDR3 protein is CASSTWAGARSGNTIYF. CDR3 DNA: TGTGCCAGCAGCACTTGGGCCGGAGCTCGCTCTGGAAACACCATATATTTT. The genes are TRBV21-1 and TRBJ1-3. TRBV21-1 is a recognized pseudogene. The CDR3 extends over 17 amino acids.

V usage is TRBV5-1 and J usage is TRBJ2-2; 8 bases agree with TRBD2. From germline, CDR1 is SGHRS and CDR2 YFSETQ. The trim removed 2 bases at V and 2 bases at J, leaving 5 bases unmatched. The CDR3 is 16 residues long. The CDR3 sequence is CASSFQLAVNTGELFF. In DNA form, the CDR3 reads TGCGCCAGCAGCTTCCAACTAGCGGTTAACACCGGGGAGCTGTTTTTT. Based on the CDR3 plus reference TRBV5-1 and TRBJ2-2, the full variable domain is KAGVTQTPRYLIKTRGQQVTLSCSPISGHRSVSWYQQTPGQGLQFLFEYFSETQRNKGNFPGRFSGRQFSNSRSEMNVSTLELGDSALYLCASSFQLAVNTGELFFGEGSRLTVL.

The V gene is TRBV25-1, the J gene TRBJ1-2; tentative D call: TRBD1 (5 bases). Germline lookup yields CDR1 MGHDK and CDR2 SYGVNS. This CDR3 region has 14 residues. Deletions cut 6 bases from V and 0 bases from J, with 11 bases between. The CDR3 DNA is TGTGCCAGCAGCCCCCTGACAGCTAACTATGGCTACACCTTC. Protein sequence: CASSPLTANYGYTF.

This chain uses TRBV6-1 with TRBJ2-3, with 7 bases that match TRBD2. Germline lookup yields CDR1 MNHNS and CDR2 SASEGT. J lost 2 bases, V lost 2 bases, and 10 bases had no gene match. This CDR3 comprises 17 residues. The CDR3 DNA follows: TGTGCCAGCAGTGAAATATCGAGCGGGGCGCCCACAGATACGCAGTATTTT. It encodes CASSEISSGAPTDTQYF.

This sequence joins TRBV7-6 and TRBJ2-1; 8 nucleotides match TRBD1. Germline V gene sequence: CDR1 SGHVS, CDR2 FNYEAQ. There are 13 residues in the CDR3. V was pared by 5 bases and J by 7 bases, with 4 bases of the junction left unmatched. The CDR3 sequence: CASSPRQGNEQFF. CDR3 in DNA: TGTGCCAGCAGCCCAAGACAGGGGAATGAGCAGTTCTTC.

The gene calls are TRBV5-6 and TRBJ2-3; D may correspond to TRBD1 or TRBD2 (6 bases each). CDR1 is SGHDT and CDR2 is YYEEEE in the germline V gene. The CDR3 spans 15 residues. V was trimmed by 3 bases and J by 0 bases, leaving 11 bases between them. CDR3 residues: CASSYRGPSTDTQYF. CDR3 in DNA: TGTGCCAGCAGCTACCGGGGGCCTAGCACAGATACGCAGTATTTT. Filled out from reference TRBV5-6 and TRBJ2-3, the complete variable domain reads DAGVTQSPTHLIKTRGQQVTLRCSPKSGHDTVSWYQQALGQGPQFIFQYYEEEERQRGNFPDRFSGHQFPNYSSELNVNALLLGDSALYLCASSYRGPSTDTQYFGPGTRLTVL.

This clone was detected only a few times. CDR3 DNA: TGTGCCAGCAGCCCCAGTAGAGGGGGGACTAGCGGGGCCAAAAACATTCAGTACTTC. Translating gives CASSPSRGGTSGAKNIQYF. This chain uses TRBV9 with TRBJ2-4, with 12 positions matching TRBD2. Trimming took 4 bases from V and 1 from J; bases not matched to a gene: 12. CDR3 size: 19 residues. The germline gives CDR1 SGDLS, CDR2 YYNGEE.

V usage is TRBV5-5 and J usage is TRBJ2-1, with 9 nucleotides matching TRBD2. The germline CDR1 and CDR2 sequences are SGHKS and YYEKEE (reference sequence). V lost 5 bases, J lost 2 bases, and 8 bases stayed unmatched. This CDR3 is 16 amino acids long. The chain's CDR3 is CASSTQAGGPYNEQFF. In DNA form, the CDR3 reads TGTGCCAGCAGTACTCAAGCGGGAGGCCCCTACAATGAGCAGTTCTTC.

The rearrangement uses TRBV7-3 and TRBJ2-2, with D perhaps TRBD2 (7 bases). Trimming took 5 bases from V and 8 from J, leaving 15 bases between them. CDR1 and CDR2 from the germline V gene are SGHTA and FQGTGA. This CDR3 spans 14 amino acids. Here the CDR3 reads CASSPSGGRGELFF. The CDR3 coding sequence is TGTGCCAGCAGCCCCTCGGGGGGCAGGGGGGAGCTGTTTTTT.

The CDR3 DNA is TGTGCCAGCAGCTCCGGGCCAGGGGGCATATCGGGGCCCCAGCATTTT. Amino acid sequence: CASSSGPGGISGPQHF. The V call is TRBV5-6, the J call TRBJ1-5, with 8 bases matching TRBD1. J gave up 9 bases and V 3 bases, and 14 bases lay outside the gene matches. Germline lookup yields CDR1 SGHDT and CDR2 YYEEEE. This CDR3 spans 16 amino acids.

This clone appeared a single time. The chain is built from TRBV2 and TRBJ2-2; tentatively, D is TRBD1 or TRBD2 (5 bases each). Germline-derived CDR1 and CDR2 are SNHLY and FYNNEI. The V end was cut by 6 bases, the J end by 2 bases, with 10 bases between. This CDR3 is 14 amino acids long. CDR3 residues: CASRGDLNTGELFF. In DNA, the CDR3 is TGTGCCAGCAGAGGGGACCTAAACACCGGGGAGCTGTTTTTT.

The chain couples TRBV10-3 to TRBJ2-7, with TRBD1 identical over 10 bases. V lost 5 bases, J lost 3 bases, and 7 bases stayed unmatched. Germline V lookup: CDR1 ENHRY, CDR2 SYGVKD. This CDR3 has 15 amino acids. CDR3 sequence (DNA): TGTGCCATCAGTCCTGTGGACAGGGGGGACTACGAGCAGTACTTC. Its translation is CAISPVDRGDYEQYF.

The genes are TRBV7-9 and TRBJ2-2; D unresolved. Trimming took off 4 bases at V and 8 bases at J, with 5 bases between the two ends. The germline CDR1 and CDR2 sequences are SEHNR and FQNEAQ (reference sequence). The CDR3 is made up of 11 amino acids. This CDR3 is CASSSQGELFF. CDR3 nucleotide sequence: TGTGCCAGCAGCTCACAGGGGGAGCTGTTTTTT.

This clone occurred a few times. The CDR3 DNA reads as TGCGCCAGCAGCTACGGGACAGGGGCGCCCAACTATGGCTACACCTTC. This gives the protein CASSYGTGAPNYGYTF. The chain recombines TRBV5-1 with TRBJ1-2, with TRBD1 identical over 10 bases. After removal of 3 bases from V and 2 bases from J, the junction contained 7 bases not matched to a gene. CDR1 is SGHRS and CDR2 is YFSETQ in the germline V gene. This CDR3 spans 16 amino acids.

The CDR3 reads CASSLTGHEQFF. The CDR3 DNA sequence: TGTGCCAGCAGCTTGACAGGGCATGAGCAGTTCTTC. The V and J genes are TRBV5-6 and TRBJ2-1, with D possibly TRBD1 on 6 matching bases. Germline CDR1 reads SGHDT; CDR2 reads YYEEEE. The length of the CDR3 is 12 residues. The V and J ends lost 1 base and 8 bases respectively, with 7 bases between them.

The chain has TRBV5-8 and TRBJ2-4; 9 nucleotides align to TRBD1. V was pared by 0 bases and J by 15 bases, with 4 bases of the junction left unmatched. The CDR3 has 12 residues. Germline values: CDR1 SGHTS, CDR2 YDEGEE. CDR3 residues: CASSLGDRVGYF. CDR3 nucleotide sequence: TGTGCCAGCAGCTTGGGGGACAGGGTCGGGTACTTC. Based on the CDR3 plus reference TRBV5-8 and TRBJ2-4, the full variable domain is EAGVTQSPTHLIKTRGQQATLRCSPISGHTSVYWYQQALGLGLQFLLWYDEGEERNRGNFPPRFSGRQFPNYSSELNVNALELEDSALYLCASSLGDRVGYFGAGTRLSVL.